The rows below give T cell receptor beta chains drawn from one sample of a study of lymphopenia after photon versus proton radiotherapy. The protocol was immunoSEQ multiplex PCR, while the TCRdb copy is restricted to in-frame clones and leaves out a portion. In the table there are about 5,000 clones, more than 75% of which are singletons. The input for sequencing was peripheral blood, taken from a patient treated with photon-based radiotherapy. These receptors were obtained from a young man with gastric cancer. CDR3s include the opening cysteine and the closing phenylalanine or tryptophan. Each record gives: clone size, J gene, D gene, V gene, CDR3 protein, CDR3 DNA. D genes are given only for firm matches. A clone size is listed for some rows: how often the clone was seen (once, few, many), or a class if it is expanded.

>-|TRBJ1-6|-|TRBV27
CASSFPGQNSPLHF
TGTGCCAGCAGTTTCCCGGGACAAAATTCACCCCTCCACTTT
>-|TRBJ2-3|-|TRBV11-3
CASSLRGPGWTDTQYF
TGTGCCAGCAGCTTGAGGGGCCCGGGTTGGACAGATACGCAGTATTTT
>-|TRBJ2-1|-|TRBV19
CASSRRGNEQFF
TGTGCCAGTAGTCGCAGGGGCAATGAGCAGTTCTTC
>-|TRBJ2-1|TRBD2|TRBV11-3
CASPGGLGEGSYNEQFF
TGTGCCAGCCCGGGGGGGTTGGGTGAAGGGTCCTACAATGAGCAGTTCTTC
>-|TRBJ1-6|-|TRBV25-1
CASSEGDLGNSPLHF
TGTGCCAGCAGTGAAGGGGACCTAGGGAATTCACCCCTCCACTTT
>-|TRBJ1-5|-|TRBV6-1
CASSESGDNQPQHF
TGTGCCAGCAGTGAATCGGGGGACAATCAGCCCCAGCATTTT
>-|TRBJ1-1|-|TRBV5-4
CASSQVRRLNTEAFF
TGCGCCAGCAGCCAAGTTCGCAGGCTCAACACTGAAGCTTTCTTT
>-|TRBJ2-5|TRBD2|TRBV19
CASRGWTSGGQETQYF
TGTGCCAGTAGAGGGTGGACTAGCGGGGGGCAAGAGACCCAGTACTTC
>-|TRBJ2-7|-|TRBV11-3
CASSPFGGFVNEQYF
TGTGCCAGCAGCCCCTTTGGGGGCTTCGTAAACGAGCAGTACTTC
>-|TRBJ2-2|-|TRBV29-1
CSVGGNWAGELFF
TGCAGCGTGGGCGGAAATTGGGCCGGGGAGCTGTTTTTT
>once|TRBJ1-2|-|TRBV7-8
CASSLLGAGGYTF
TGTGCCAGCAGCCTCCTCGGGGCGGGAGGCTACACCTTC
>few|TRBJ1-2|TRBD1|TRBV19
CASSIAPPWTGYVYGYTF
TGTGCCAGTAGTATAGCCCCACCTTGGACAGGGTATGTCTATGGCTACACCTTC
>-|TRBJ2-1|-|TRBV10-1
CASSPGIGQFF
TGCGCCAGCAGTCCCGGGATTGGGCAGTTCTTC
>-|TRBJ1-1|-|TRBV6-6
CASVRNTEAFF
TGTGCCAGCGTCAGGAACACTGAAGCTTTCTTT
>-|TRBJ1-5|-|TRBV11-1
CASSPTEPHNQPQHF
TGTGCCAGCAGCCCGACAGAACCTCACAATCAGCCCCAGCATTTT
>-|TRBJ1-1|-|TRBV28
CATGPNTEAFF
TGTGCGACGGGGCCGAACACTGAAGCTTTCTTT
>-|TRBJ2-5|TRBD1|TRBV2
CASSEMGQLQETQYF
TGTGCCAGCAGTGAAATGGGACAGCTCCAAGAGACCCAGTACTTC
>-|TRBJ1-4|-|TRBV7-3
CASSLNGGQNEKLFF
TGTGCCAGCAGCTTAAACGGGGGGCAAAATGAAAAACTGTTTTTT
>-|TRBJ2-7|TRBD2|TRBV5-8
CASSFAGGPYEQYF
TGTGCCAGCAGCTTTGCGGGAGGGCCCTACGAGCAGTACTTC
>-|TRBJ1-3|TRBD1|TRBV6-5
CATQQGRSSGNTIYF
TGTGCCACTCAACAGGGGAGGTCCTCTGGAAACACCATATATTTT
>-|TRBJ2-5|-|TRBV7-7
CASSTDLEETQYF
TGTGCCAGCAGCACCGACTTGGAAGAGACCCAGTACTTC
>-|TRBJ1-5|-|TRBV19
CASSTYGDQPQHF
TGTGCCAGTTCTACATACGGCGATCAGCCCCAGCATTTT
>-|TRBJ1-1|-|TRBV28
CASSIPWKEAFF
TGTGCCAGCAGTATCCCCTGGAAAGAAGCTTTCTTT
>-|TRBJ2-3|TRBD2|TRBV7-2
CASSQRAGAYTDTQYF
TGTGCCAGCAGCCAAAGAGCGGGAGCTTACACAGATACGCAGTATTTT
>-|TRBJ2-7|-|TRBV6-5
CASSSVGGGYYEQYF
TGTGCCAGCAGTTCGGTTGGAGGCGGATACTACGAGCAGTACTTC
>-|TRBJ2-7|-|TRBV7-2
CASSLSPGSSYEQYF
TGTGCCAGCAGCTTATCCCCAGGTTCCTCCTACGAGCAGTACTTC
>-|TRBJ1-2|TRBD1|TRBV4-1
CASSQYGRGLSYGYTF
TGCGCCAGCAGCCAATATGGCAGGGGGCTATCCTATGGCTACACCTTC
>-|TRBJ2-7|-|TRBV25-1
CASSEYRFWDTRTYEQYF
TGTGCCAGCAGTGAATATAGATTCTGGGACACGAGGACCTACGAGCAGTACTTC
>-|TRBJ2-7|-|TRBV29-1
CSVEGAGLYDEQYF
TGCAGCGTTGAAGGTGCAGGTTTGTACGACGAGCAGTACTTC
>few|TRBJ1-5|TRBD1|TRBV29-1
CSVGFGQGKNQPQHF
TGCAGCGTTGGATTTGGACAGGGAAAGAATCAGCCCCAGCATTTT
>-|TRBJ2-2|-|TRBV2
CASSDEGNTGELFF
TGTGCCAGCAGTGATGAGGGGAACACCGGGGAGCTGTTTTTT
>-|TRBJ2-1|-|TRBV9
CASSVDFGGSYNEQFF
TGTGCCAGCAGCGTGGATTTCGGCGGGTCCTACAATGAGCAGTTCTTC
>-|TRBJ1-4|-|TRBV12-5
CASGRSATNEKLFF
TGTGCTAGTGGTCGCAGTGCAACTAATGAAAAACTGTTTTTT
>-|TRBJ2-3|TRBD2|TRBV19
CASSMLAGVADTQYF
TGTGCCAGTAGTATGCTGGCGGGAGTAGCAGATACGCAGTATTTT